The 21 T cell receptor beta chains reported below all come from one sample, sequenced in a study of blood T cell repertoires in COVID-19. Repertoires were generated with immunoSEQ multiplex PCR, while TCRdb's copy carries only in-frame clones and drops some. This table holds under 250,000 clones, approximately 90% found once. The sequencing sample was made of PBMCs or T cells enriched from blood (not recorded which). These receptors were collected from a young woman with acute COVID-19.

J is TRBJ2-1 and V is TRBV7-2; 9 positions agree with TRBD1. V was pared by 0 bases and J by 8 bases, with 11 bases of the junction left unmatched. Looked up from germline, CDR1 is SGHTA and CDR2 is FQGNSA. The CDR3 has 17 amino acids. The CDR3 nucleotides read TGTGCCAGCAGCTTAGCTCCTCCCGGGACAGGGTGGGATGAGCAGTTCTTC. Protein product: CASSLAPPGTGWDEQFF.

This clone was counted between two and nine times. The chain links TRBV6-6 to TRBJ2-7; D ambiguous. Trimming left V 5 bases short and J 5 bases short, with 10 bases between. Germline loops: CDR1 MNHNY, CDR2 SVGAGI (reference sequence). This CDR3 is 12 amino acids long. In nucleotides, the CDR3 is TGTGCCAGCAGTATCCATCTACACGAGCAGTACTTC. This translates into CASSIHLHEQYF.

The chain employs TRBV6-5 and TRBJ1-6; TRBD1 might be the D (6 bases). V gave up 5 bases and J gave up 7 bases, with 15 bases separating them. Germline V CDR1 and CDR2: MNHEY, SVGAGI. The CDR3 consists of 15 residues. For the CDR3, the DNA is TGTGCCAGCAGTCTTTCCGGGACAACGAATTCACCCCTCCACTTT. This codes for CASSLSGTTNSPLHF.

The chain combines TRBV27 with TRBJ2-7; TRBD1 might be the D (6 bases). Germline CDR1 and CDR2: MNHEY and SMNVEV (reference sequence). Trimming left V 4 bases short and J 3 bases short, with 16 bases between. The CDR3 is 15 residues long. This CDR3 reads CASSSEPQGYYEQYF. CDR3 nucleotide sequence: TGTGCCAGCAGTTCCGAGCCACAGGGTTACTACGAGCAGTACTTC.

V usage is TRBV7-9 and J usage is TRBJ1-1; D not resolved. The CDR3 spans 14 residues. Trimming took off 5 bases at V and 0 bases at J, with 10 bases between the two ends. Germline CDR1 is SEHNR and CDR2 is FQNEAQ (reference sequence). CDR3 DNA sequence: TGTGCCAGCAGCCCAGACACGATGAACACTGAAGCTTTCTTT. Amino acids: CASSPDTMNTEAFF.

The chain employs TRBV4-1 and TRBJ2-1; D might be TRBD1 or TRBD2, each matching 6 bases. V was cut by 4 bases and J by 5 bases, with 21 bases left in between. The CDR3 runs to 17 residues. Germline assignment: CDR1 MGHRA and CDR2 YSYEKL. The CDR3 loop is CASSPEGGLILNNEQFF. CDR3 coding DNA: TGCGCCAGCAGCCCAGAGGGGGGACTTATCCTAAACAATGAGCAGTTCTTC.

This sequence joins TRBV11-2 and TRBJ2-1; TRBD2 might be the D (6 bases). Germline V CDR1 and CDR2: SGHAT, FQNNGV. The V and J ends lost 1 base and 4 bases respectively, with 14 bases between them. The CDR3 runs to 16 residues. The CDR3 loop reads CASSLGSGGAYNEQFF. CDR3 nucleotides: TGTGCCAGCAGCTTAGGCTCTGGCGGGGCTTACAATGAGCAGTTCTTC. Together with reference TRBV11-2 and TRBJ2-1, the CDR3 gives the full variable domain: EAGVAQSPRYKIIEKRQSVAFWCNPISGHATLYWYQQILGQGPKLLIQFQNNGVVDDSQLPKDRFSAERLKGVDSTLKIQPAKLEDSAVYLCASSLGSGGAYNEQFFGPGTRLTVL.

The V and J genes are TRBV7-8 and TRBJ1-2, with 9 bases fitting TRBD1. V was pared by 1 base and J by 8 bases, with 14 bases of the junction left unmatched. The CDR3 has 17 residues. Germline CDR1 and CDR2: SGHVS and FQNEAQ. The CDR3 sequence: CASSLERTGVWLRGYTF. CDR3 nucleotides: TGTGCCAGCAGCTTAGAACGGACAGGGGTGTGGCTGCGGGGCTACACCTTC. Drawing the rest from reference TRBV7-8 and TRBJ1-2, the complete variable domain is GAGVSQSPRYKVAKRGQDVALRCDPISGHVSLFWYQQALGQGPEFLTYFQNEAQLDKSGLPSDRFFAERPEGSVSTLKIQRTQQEDSAVYLCASSLERTGVWLRGYTFGSGTRLTVV.

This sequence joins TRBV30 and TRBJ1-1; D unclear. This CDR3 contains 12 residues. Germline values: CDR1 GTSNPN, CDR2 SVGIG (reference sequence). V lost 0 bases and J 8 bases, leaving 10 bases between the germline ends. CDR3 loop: CAWSVRGGEAFF. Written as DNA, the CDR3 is TGTGCCTGGAGTGTACGGGGAGGGGAAGCTTTCTTT.

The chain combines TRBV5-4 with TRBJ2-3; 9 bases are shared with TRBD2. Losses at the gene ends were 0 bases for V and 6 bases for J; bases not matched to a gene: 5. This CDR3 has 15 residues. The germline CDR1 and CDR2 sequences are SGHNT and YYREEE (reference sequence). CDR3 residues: CASSLAAGGPDTQYF. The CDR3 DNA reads TGTGCCAGCAGCTTGGCAGCGGGGGGCCCGGATACGCAGTATTTT.

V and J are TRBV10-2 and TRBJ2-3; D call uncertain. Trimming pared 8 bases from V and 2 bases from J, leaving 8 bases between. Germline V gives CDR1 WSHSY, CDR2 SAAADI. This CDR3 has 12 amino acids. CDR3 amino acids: CASSRFTDTQYF. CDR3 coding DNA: TGCGCCAGCTCTAGGTTCACAGATACGCAGTATTTT.

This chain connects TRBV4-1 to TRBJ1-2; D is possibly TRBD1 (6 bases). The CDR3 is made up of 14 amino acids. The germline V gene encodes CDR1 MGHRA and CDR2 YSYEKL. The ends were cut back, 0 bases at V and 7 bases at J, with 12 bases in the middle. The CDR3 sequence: CASSQDDRLVGYTF. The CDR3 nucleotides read TGCGCCAGCAGCCAAGACGACAGGCTTGTTGGCTACACCTTC.

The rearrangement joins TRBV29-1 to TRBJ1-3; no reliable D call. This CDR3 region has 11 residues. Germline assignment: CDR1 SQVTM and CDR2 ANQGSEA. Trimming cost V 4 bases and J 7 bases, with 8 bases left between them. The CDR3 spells CSVGWANTIYF. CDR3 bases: TGCAGCGTTGGTTGGGCTAACACCATATATTTT.

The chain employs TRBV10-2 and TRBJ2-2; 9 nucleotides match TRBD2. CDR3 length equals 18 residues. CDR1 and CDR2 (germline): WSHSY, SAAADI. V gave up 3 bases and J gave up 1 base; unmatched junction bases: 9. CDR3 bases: TGCGCCAGCAGTGAAACTAGCGGGTACTCCATGAACACCGGGGAGCTGTTTTTT. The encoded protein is CASSETSGYSMNTGELFF.

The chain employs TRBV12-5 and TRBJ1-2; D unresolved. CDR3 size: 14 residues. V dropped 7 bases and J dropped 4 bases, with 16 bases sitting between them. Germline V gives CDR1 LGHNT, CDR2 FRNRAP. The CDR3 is CASAGGAAIYGYTF. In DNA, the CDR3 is TGTGCTAGTGCCGGAGGAGCAGCGATCTATGGCTACACCTTC.

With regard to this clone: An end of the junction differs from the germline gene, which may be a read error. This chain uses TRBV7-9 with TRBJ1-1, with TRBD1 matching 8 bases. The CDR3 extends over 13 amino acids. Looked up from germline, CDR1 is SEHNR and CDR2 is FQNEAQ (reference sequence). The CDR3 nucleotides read TGTGCCAGCAGCTTAGCGCAGGGGGCACCGACGGGCTTT. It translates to CASSLAQGAPTGF. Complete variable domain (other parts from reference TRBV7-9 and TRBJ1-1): DTGVSQNPRHKITKRGQNVTFRCDPISEHNRLYWYRQTLGQGPEFLTYFQNEAQLEKSRLLSDRFSAERPKGSFSTLEIQRTEQGDSAMYLCASSLAQGAPTGFGQGTRLTVV.

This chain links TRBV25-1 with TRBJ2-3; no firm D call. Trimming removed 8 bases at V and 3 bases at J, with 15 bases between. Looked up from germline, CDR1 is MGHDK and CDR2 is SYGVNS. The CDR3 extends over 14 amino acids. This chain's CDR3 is CASSPERRTDTQYF. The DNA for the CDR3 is TGTGCCAGCTCGCCCGAGCGAAGAACAGATACGCAGTATTTT.

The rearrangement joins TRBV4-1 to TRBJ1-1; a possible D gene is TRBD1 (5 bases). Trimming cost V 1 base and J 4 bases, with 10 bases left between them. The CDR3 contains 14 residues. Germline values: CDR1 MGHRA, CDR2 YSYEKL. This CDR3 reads CASSQGIQGTEAFF. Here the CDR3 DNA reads TGCGCCAGCAGCCAAGGTATTCAGGGCACTGAAGCTTTCTTT.

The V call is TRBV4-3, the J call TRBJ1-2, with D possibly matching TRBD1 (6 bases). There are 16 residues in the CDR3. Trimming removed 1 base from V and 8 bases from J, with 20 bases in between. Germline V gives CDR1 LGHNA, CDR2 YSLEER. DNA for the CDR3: TGCGCCAGCAGCCAAGGATACCCCAGTCAGGGGTACGGCTACACCTTC. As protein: CASSQGYPSQGYGYTF.

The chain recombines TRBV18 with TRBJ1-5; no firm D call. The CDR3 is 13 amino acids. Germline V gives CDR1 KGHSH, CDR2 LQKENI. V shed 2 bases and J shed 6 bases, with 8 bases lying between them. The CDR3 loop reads CASSPGEGQPQHF. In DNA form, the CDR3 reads TGTGCCAGCTCACCAGGAGAGGGTCAGCCCCAGCATTTT.

CDR3 protein: CASSSNRVGGNQPQHF. DNA of the CDR3: TGTGCCAGCAGCTCGAACAGGGTGGGTGGCAATCAGCCCCAGCATTTT. The chain joins TRBV7-2 to TRBJ1-5, with a weak D call TRBD1 (6 bases). Per the germline V gene, CDR1 is SGHTA and CDR2 is FQGNSA. CDR3 length equals 16 residues. The germline V and J ends were trimmed by 4 bases and 2 bases, with 15 bases remaining between them.